This entry concerns a single T cell receptor (beta chain). The antigen it recognizes is unknown. The input lacks base qualities; no much larger clone sits a single base away. Donors were a few dozen systemically healthy Caucasian individuals from Russia aged roughly 6 to 90 years. Each donor gave ten milliliters of peripheral blood, collected into EDTA-treated Vacutainer tubes. PBMCs were isolated by Ficoll-Paque density-gradient centrifugation, with at least 7 million obtained per sample. Trizol reagent was used to extract total RNA from the PBMCs, yielding at least 5 micrograms per sample. For every donor, an aliquot of PBMCs went through flow cytometry to measure the percentages of naive CD45RAhigh/CD27high T cells. Library generation was performed with 5' RACE. These reads were obtained on an Illumina HiSeq 2500. A second about 7 to 12 cycle PCR used a sample-barcoded 5' primer and a J-beta primer mix. A template-switch 5' adaptor carrying 12 random nucleotides introduced a unique molecular identifier onto each TCR beta cDNA molecule. Each sample yielded at least 3 million CDR3-containing paired-end reads. All of the RNA was converted into first-strand cDNA using the Mint cDNA synthesis kit, with a TRBC-specific oligonucleotide serving as the primer. After uracil-DNA glycosylase treatment, a first 18-cycle PCR used universal primers M1SS and BC2_uni_R on all cDNA. Under the source paper's analysis protocol: Normalization of each sample was performed by random selection of 1 million high-quality reads, each carrying a distinct molecular identifier. Instead of being binned into consensus sequences, reads that shared molecular identifiers were thrown out. MiTCR, with a Q25 quality threshold and the strictest error-elimination algorithm, was used for CDR3 identification, clonotype clustering and error correction. A nonparametric unseen species model with Euler transformation was used to estimate a lower bound on total TCR beta diversity. TCRdb reworked the public reads: Q25 trimming with fastp, MiXCR clone assembly, productive beta chains retained. Records with the same CDR3 protein are collapsed into one entry carrying the most frequent genes and DNA. Here the V and J calls rest on TCRdb's processing, not on the authors' analysis. The sample profile shows approximately 490,000 distinct CDR3 sequences; 24% of them were found once. Of the sample, roughly 9.4% falls within the top ten clones.

The data stem from a study of blood T cells in healthy people across ages (dated by TCRdb to the mid-2010s). Concerning the study at large: Template switching captured roughly one uniquely barcoded TCR beta cDNA molecule per two T cells in model experiments. Using deep sequencing normalized with unique cDNA molecular identifiers, the study measured how TCR beta repertoire diversity changes with age. Donors were grouped into four age groups: young (average approximately 15 years), middle-aged (approximately 41), aged (approximately 67) and long-lived (around 80). Two additional independent replicas of 1 million unique cDNA reads from the same blood draw were analyzed for two donors (one aged 18 to 29 and one aged 80 or older). Paper-wide results and their limitations: The long-lived group showed more naive CD4+ T cells, fewer expanded clones and increased TCR diversity than the aged group, suggesting age selection. Estimates of total diversity based on one million sequenced T cells were considered lower bounds and underestimates. Because donor CMV infection status was unknown, age-related changes in expanded clonotypes were potentially confounded. Observed TCR beta diversity per million T cells fell roughly linearly with age, and a significant reduction was already apparent by age roughly 40. There was a strong correlation between observed TCR beta diversity and the percentage of naive T cells measured by flow cytometry. Bulk unsorted PBMC profiling prevented conclusive comparison of naive and antigen-experienced compartments.

The CDR3 runs 15 residues from the cysteine to the phenylalanine. Only the CDR3 portion is preserved as DNA: 45 bases, with reading frame beginning at the first base. The germline V gene (reference sequence) gives CDR1 as MNHEY and CDR2 as SMNVEV. Cut back by 4 bases and 1 base, the V and J ends lie 13 bases apart. Separately, the same data were catalogued under a study of T cells of mothers and their children. The second publication reports: Nine systemically healthy Caucasian individuals served as donors, namely three mothers together with their six children. cDNA synthesis consumed the entire amount of extracted RNA, loaded at around 1.5 ug RNA in each 15 ul reaction. In the second PCR, the M1S primer introduced both the sample barcodes and 2-4 random nucleotides. More than 9 million TCR beta CDR3 reads were obtained from each mother, and about 3 million reads were obtained from each child. TCR recombination output is similarly shaped by thymic selection in related and unrelated pairs, with a minor effect exerted by inherited differences. Normalized repertoire overlap was always found to be slightly, but never significantly, higher in related mother-child pairs than in unrelated mother-child pairs. No persistent microchimeric T cell clones were found, with a detection sensitivity of 75 to 100 clones per million clonotypes. To look for features that set related mother-child pairs apart from unrelated individuals, the researchers ran deep NGS to compare the TCR beta repertoires of mothers and children. Mothers averaged approximately 41 +/- 4 years of age and children averaged roughly 12 +/- 4 years. After adapters were ligated using NEBNext reagents, the libraries underwent 100+100 nt paired-end sequencing on an Illumina HiSeq 2000. To avoid cross-contamination, the mother libraries and the child libraries were prepared a month apart and sequenced in separate runs. Each donor had between 500,000 and 2,000,000 distinct TCR beta clonotypes identified. Naive TCR beta clonotypes were estimated from low-frequency clonotypes matched to each donor's FACS-determined naive share, without sorting.

Input material: blood. This sequence originates from a boy aged 5-17 years in good health. The receptor chain draws on TRBV27 and TRBJ1-2; TRBD1 is possibly the D segment (6 matching bases). The CDR3 protein sequence reads: CASSYGGQGNYGYTF. DNA sequence: TGTGCCAGCAGTTACGGGGGGCAGGGTAACTATGGCTACACCTTC.